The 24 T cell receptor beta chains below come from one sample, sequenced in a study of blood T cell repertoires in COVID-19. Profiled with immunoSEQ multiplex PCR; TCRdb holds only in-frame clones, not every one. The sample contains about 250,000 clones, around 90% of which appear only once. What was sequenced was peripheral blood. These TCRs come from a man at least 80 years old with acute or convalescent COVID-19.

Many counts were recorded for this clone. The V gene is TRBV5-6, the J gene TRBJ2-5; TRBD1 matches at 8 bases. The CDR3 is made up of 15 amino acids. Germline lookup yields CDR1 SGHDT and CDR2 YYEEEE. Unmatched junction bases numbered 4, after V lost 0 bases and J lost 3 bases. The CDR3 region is CASSLARQGKETQYF. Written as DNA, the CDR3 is TGTGCCAGCAGCTTGGCGCGACAGGGGAAAGAGACCCAGTACTTC.

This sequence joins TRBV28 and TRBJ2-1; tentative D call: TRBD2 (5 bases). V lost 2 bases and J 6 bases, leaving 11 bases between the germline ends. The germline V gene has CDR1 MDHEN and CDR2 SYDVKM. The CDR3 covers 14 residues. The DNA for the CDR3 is TGTGCCAGCAGTTTAGCGGTTGCGGGCAATGAGCAGTTCTTC. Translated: CASSLAVAGNEQFF.

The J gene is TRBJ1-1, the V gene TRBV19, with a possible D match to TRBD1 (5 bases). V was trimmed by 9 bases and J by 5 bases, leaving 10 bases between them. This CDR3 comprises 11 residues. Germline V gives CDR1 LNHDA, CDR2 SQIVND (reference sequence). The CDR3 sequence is CASRQSTEAFF. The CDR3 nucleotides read TGTGCCAGCAGACAGAGTACTGAAGCTTTCTTT.

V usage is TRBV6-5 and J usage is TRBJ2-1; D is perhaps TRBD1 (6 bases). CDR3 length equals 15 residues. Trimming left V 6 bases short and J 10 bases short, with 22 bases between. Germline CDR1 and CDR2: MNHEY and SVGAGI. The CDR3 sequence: CASSPRGQVDPEQFF. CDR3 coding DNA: TGTGCCAGCAGCCCCCGGGGACAAGTTGATCCCGAGCAGTTCTTC.

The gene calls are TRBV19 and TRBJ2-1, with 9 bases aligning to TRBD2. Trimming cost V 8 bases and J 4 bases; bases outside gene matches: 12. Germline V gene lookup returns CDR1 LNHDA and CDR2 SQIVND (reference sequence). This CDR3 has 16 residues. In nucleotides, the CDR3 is TGTGCCAGTGGGGGGGGGTCTAGCGGGACGTACAATGAGCAGTTCTTC. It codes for CASGGGSSGTYNEQFF.

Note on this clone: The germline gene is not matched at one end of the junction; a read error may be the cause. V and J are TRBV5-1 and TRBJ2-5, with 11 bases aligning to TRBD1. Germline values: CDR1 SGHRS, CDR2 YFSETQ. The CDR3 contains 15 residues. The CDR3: CASSLDGTGGDPPDF. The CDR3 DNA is TGCGCCAGCAGCTTGGACGGGACAGGGGGAGACCCCCCCGACTTC.

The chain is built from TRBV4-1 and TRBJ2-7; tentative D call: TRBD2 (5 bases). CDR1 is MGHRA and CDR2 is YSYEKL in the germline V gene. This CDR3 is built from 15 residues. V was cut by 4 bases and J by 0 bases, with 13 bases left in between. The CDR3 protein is CASSPTGISSYEQYF. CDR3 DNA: TGCGCCAGCAGCCCGACGGGGATAAGCTCCTACGAGCAGTACTTC.

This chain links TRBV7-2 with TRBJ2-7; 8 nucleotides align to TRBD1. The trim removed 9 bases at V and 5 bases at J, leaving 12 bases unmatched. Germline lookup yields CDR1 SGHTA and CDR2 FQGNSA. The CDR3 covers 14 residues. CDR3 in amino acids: CASSPPGTGDEQYF. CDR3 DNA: TGTGCCAGTAGCCCCCCCGGGACAGGTGACGAGCAGTACTTC.

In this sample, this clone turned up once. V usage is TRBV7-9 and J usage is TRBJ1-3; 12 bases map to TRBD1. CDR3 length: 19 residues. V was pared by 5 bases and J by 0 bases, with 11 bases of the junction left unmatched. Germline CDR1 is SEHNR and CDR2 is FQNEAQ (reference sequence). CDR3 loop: CASSGSGQGALLSGNTIYF. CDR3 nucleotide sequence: TGTGCCAGCAGCGGATCGGGACAGGGGGCCCTTCTCTCTGGAAACACCATATATTTT. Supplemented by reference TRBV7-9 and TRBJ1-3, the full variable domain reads DTGVSQNPRHKITKRGQNVTFRCDPISEHNRLYWYRQTLGQGPEFLTYFQNEAQLEKSRLLSDRFSAERPKGSFSTLEIQRTEQGDSAMYLCASSGSGQGALLSGNTIYFGEGSWLTVV.

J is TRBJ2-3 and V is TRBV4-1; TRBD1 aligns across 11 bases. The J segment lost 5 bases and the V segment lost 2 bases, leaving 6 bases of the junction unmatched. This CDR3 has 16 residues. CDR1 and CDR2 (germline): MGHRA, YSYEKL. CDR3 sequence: CASSQPDRGRGDTQYF. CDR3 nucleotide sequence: TGCGCCAGCAGCCAACCGGACAGGGGGCGGGGAGATACGCAGTATTTT.

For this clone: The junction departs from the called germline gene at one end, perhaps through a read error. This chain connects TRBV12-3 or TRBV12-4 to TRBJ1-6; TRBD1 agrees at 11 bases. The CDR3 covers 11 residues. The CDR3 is CASSLDRGPIF. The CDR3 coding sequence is TGTGCCAGCAGTTTGGACAGGGGGCCGATCTTT.

CDR3 in DNA: TGCAGCGTTGATACTGGGGCCAACGTCCTGACTTTC. It yields the protein CSVDTGANVLTF. This chain links TRBV29-1 with TRBJ2-6; no reliable D call. Trimming removed 3 bases at V and 2 bases at J, with 2 bases between. CDR3 length: 12 amino acids. Germline V gene data show CDR1 as SQVTM and CDR2 as ANQGSEA.

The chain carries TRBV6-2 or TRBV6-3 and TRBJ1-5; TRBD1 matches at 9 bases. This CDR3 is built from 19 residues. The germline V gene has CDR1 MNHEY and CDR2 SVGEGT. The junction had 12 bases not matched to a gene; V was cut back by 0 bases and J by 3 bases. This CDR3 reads CASSYSKLFRTGDNQPQHF. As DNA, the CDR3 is TGTGCCAGCAGTTACTCGAAGCTATTCCGGACAGGGGACAATCAGCCCCAGCATTTT.

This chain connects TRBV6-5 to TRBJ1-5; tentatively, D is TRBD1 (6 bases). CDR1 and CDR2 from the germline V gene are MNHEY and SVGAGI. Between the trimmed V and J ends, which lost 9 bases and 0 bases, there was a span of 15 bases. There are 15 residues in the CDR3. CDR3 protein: CASIRGTDSNQPQHF. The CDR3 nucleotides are TGTGCCAGTATTAGGGGGACGGATAGCAATCAGCCCCAGCATTTT.

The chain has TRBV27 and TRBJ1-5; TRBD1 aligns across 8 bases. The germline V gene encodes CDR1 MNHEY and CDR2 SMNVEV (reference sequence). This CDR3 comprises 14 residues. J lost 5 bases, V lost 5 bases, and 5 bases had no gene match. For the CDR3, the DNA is TGTGCCAGCAGTCCCCACAGGGGGGATCAGCCCCAGCATTTT. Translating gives CASSPHRGDQPQHF.

The CDR3 nucleotides are TGTGCCAGCAGCAAAGGGGCCGTGACAGGGGCCCTTTCGAACACCGGGGAGCTGTTTTTT. It specifies CASSKGAVTGALSNTGELFF. The chain joins TRBV21-1 to TRBJ2-2; the table's D call, TRBD1, has no DNA check behind it. TRBV21-1 counts as a pseudogene. The CDR3 is 20 residues long.

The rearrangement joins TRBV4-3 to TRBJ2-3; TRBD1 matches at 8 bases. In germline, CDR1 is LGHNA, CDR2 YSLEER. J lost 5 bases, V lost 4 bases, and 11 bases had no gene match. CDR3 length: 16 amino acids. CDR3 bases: TGCGCCAGCAGCCGGGACCTGACAGGGGTTGGAGATACGCAGTATTTT. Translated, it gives CASSRDLTGVGDTQYF.

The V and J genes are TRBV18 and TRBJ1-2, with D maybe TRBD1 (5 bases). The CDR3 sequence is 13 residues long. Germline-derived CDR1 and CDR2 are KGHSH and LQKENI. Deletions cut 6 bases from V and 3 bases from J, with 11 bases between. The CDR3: CASSQGGDYGYTF. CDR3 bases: TGTGCCAGCTCGCAGGGAGGGGACTATGGCTACACCTTC.

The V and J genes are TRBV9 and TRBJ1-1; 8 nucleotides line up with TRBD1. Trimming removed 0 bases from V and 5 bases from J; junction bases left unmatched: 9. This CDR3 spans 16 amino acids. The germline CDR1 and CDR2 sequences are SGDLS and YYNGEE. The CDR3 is CASSVDQSGGETEAFF. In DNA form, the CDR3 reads TGTGCCAGCAGCGTAGATCAGTCAGGGGGCGAGACTGAAGCTTTCTTT. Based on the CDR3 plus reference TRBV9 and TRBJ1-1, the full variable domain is DSGVTQTPKHLITATGQRVTLRCSPRSGDLSVYWYQQSLDQGLQFLIQYYNGEERAKGNILERFSAQQFPDLHSELNLSSLELGDSALYFCASSVDQSGGETEAFFGQGTRLTVV.

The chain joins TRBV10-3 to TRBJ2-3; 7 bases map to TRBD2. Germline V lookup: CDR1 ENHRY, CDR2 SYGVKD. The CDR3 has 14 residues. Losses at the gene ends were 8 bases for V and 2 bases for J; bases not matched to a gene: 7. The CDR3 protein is CAISSGAFTDTQYF. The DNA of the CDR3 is TGTGCCATCTCCAGCGGGGCCTTCACAGATACGCAGTATTTT.

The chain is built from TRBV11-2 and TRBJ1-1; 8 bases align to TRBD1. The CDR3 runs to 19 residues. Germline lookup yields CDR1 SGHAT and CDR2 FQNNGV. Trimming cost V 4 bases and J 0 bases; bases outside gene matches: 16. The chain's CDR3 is CASSSVGWTGSSMNTEAFF. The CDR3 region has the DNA TGTGCCAGCAGCTCCGTCGGATGGACAGGGTCGAGCATGAACACTGAAGCTTTCTTT.

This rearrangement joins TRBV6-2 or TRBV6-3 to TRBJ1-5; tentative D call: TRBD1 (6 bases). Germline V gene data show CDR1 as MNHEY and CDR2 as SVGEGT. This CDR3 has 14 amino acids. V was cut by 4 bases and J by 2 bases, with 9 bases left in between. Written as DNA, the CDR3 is TGTGCCAGCAGTTTATCAGGGGGCAATCAGCCCCAGCATTTT. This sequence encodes CASSLSGGNQPQHF.

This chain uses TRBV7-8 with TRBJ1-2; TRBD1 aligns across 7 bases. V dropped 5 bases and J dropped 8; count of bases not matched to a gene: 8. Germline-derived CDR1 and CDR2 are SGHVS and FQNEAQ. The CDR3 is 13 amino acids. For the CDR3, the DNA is TGTGCCAGCAGCCCTCCAAGACAGGGCGGCTACACCTTC. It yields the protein CASSPPRQGGYTF.

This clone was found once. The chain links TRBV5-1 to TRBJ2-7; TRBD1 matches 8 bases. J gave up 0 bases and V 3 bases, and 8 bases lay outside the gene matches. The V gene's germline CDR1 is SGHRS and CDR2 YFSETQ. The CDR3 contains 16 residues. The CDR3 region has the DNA TGCGCCAGCAGCTGGGGGACAGGCGTAAGCTCCTACGAGCAGTACTTC. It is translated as CASSWGTGVSSYEQYF. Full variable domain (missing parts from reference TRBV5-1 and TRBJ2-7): KAGVTQTPRYLIKTRGQQVTLSCSPISGHRSVSWYQQTPGQGLQFLFEYFSETQRNKGNFPGRFSGRQFSNSRSEMNVSTLELGDSALYLCASSWGTGVSSYEQYFGPGTRLTVT.